The rows below give T cell receptor beta chains drawn from one sample of a study of blood T cell repertoires in COVID-19. Measured with immunoSEQ multiplex PCR; TCRdb has only the in-frame clones, and not every one. The profile shows 25,000 to 35,000 clones, roughly 80% of them singletons. The sample consisted of peripheral blood. Receptors were obtained from a woman in her sixties or seventies with acute or convalescent COVID-19. Both conserved end residues are part of each CDR3. D genes are given only for firm matches. Rows give clone size only sometimes, using once, few, many, or a class for an expanded clone.

TRBV6-5,once,TRBJ1-1,NA,TGTGCCAGCAGTTACAGAGAATACGCTGAAGCTTTCTTT,CASSYREYAEAFF
TRBV7-3,NA,TRBJ2-3,NA,TGTGCCAGCAGCTTCACCCCCGGGGGAAATTTAAATACGCAGTATTTT,CASSFTPGGNLNTQYF
TRBV3-1/TRBV3-2,once,TRBJ2-3,TRBD2,TGTGCCAGCAGCCGATTGTGGAGCGGGGGGACCCTTAGCACAGATACGCAGTATTTT,CASSRLWSGGTLSTDTQYF
TRBV19,NA,TRBJ1-1,NA,TGTGCCAGTATCAAAGGGGTCAGGAACACTGAAGCTTTCTTT,CASIKGVRNTEAFF
TRBV12-5,NA,TRBJ2-3,NA,TGTGCTAGCTCAAACAGGGCCAGCACAGATACGCAGTATTTT,CASSNRASTDTQYF
TRBV5-5,NA,TRBJ2-7,TRBD1,TGTGCCAGCAGATTGCCGGGACAGGGATCCTACGAGCAGTACTTC,CASRLPGQGSYEQYF
TRBV28,NA,TRBJ1-2,TRBD1,TGTGCCAGCAGTGACAGGGTAGATGGCTACACCTTC,CASSDRVDGYTF
TRBV5-1,NA,TRBJ2-5,NA,TGCGCCAGCAGCTTGGTTGGGCGGGGCTCCTTGGAGACCCAGTACTTC,CASSLVGRGSLETQYF
TRBV7-9,NA,TRBJ1-3,NA,TGTGCCAGCAGTAGAGGGTCTGGAAACACCATATATTTT,CASSRGSGNTIYF
TRBV7-2,few,TRBJ1-1,NA,TGTGCCAGCAGCTTAGTCAGGCGCGACACTGAAGCTTTCTTT,CASSLVRRDTEAFF
TRBV6-1,few,TRBJ1-4,NA,TGTGCCAGCAGTGAAGTGAGGCCAGATGAAAAACTGTTTTTT,CASSEVRPDEKLFF
TRBV30,NA,TRBJ1-2,NA,TGTGCCTGGAGAGAACCGGTCTCCTATGGCTACACCTTC,CAWREPVSYGYTF
TRBV5-8,NA,TRBJ1-6,TRBD1,TGTGCCAGCAGCTTACAGGGGTTCAATAATTCACCCCTCCACTTT,CASSLQGFNNSPLHF
TRBV7-9,NA,TRBJ1-4,TRBD1,TGTGCCAGCAGCTTGAGACAGGGGGGCTTTAATGAAAAACTGTTTTTT,CASSLRQGGFNEKLFF
TRBV18,NA,TRBJ1-2,NA,TGTGCCAGCTCACCGGCCAGGGACTCTGGCTACACCTTC,CASSPARDSGYTF